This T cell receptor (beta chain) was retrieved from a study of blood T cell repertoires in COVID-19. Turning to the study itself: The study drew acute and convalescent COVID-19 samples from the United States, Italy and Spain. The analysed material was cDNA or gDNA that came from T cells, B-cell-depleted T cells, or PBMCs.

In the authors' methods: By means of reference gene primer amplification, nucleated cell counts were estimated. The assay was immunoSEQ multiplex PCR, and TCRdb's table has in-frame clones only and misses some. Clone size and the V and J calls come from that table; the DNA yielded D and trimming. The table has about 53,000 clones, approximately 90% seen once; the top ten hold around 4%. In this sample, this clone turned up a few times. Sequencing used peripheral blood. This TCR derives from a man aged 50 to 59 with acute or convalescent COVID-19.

As DNA, the CDR3 is TGCAGCGTTGAGGACACCCTTAACTATGGCTACACCTTC. This translates into CSVEDTLNYGYTF. The chain combines TRBV29-1 with TRBJ1-2; a possible D gene is TRBD1 (5 bases). V was shortened by 3 bases and J by 1 base, with 9 bases between the two germline ends. This CDR3 comprises 13 residues. In germline, CDR1 is SQVTM, CDR2 ANQGSEA.